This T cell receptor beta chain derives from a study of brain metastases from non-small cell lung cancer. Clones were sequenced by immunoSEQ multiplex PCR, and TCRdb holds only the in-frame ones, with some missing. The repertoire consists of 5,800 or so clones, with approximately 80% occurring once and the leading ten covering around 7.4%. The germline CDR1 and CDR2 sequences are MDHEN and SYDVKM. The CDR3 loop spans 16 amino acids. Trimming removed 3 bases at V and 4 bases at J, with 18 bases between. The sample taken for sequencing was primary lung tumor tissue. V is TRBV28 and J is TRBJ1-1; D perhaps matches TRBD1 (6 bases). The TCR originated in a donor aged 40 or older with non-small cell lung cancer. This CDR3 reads CASSFEPTGKVTEAFF. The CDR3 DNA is TGTGCCAGCAGTTTCGAGCCCACAGGGAAGGTCACTGAAGCTTTCTTT.